This T cell receptor beta chain was retrieved from a study of Ad26.COV2.S vaccination and SARS-CoV-2 variants. Study details: Ad26.COV2.S given intramuscularly, once or twice 56 days apart. Overall study results and limits: Similar non-spike TCR breadth was seen in vaccine and placebo recipients. While placebo recipients had lower spike-specific TCR breadth, vaccine recipients had more.

This CDR3 spans 15 amino acids. Germline-derived CDR1 and CDR2 are MGHDK and SYGVNS. Between the trimmed V and J ends, which lost 3 bases and 6 bases, there was a span of 17 bases. Using immunoSEQ multiplex PCR, the repertoire was profiled, and TCRdb retains in-frame clones only, with some absent. The sample records about 250,000 clones, 87% being singletons. A remark on this clone: Its cognate antigen is unknown.

Treatment in this sample: approximately 18 received Ad26.COV2.S at low or high dose, single or two shots; 5 received placebo; per-sample allocation not given. Sampling took place 63 days after the first vaccine or placebo injection. What was given as vaccine was an Ad26 vector encoding Wuhan-strain SARS-CoV-2 spike. Sample: peripheral blood, taken in a trial of Ad26.COV2.S vaccine versus placebo. The genes are TRBV25-1 and TRBJ1-2, with D possibly being TRBD1 (6 bases). The sequence was obtained from a person between 18 and 60 years old who received the Ad26.COV2.S COVID-19 vaccine or a placebo. The CDR3 region is CASSDPMRGADGYTF. The CDR3 DNA reads TGTGCCAGCAGTGACCCTATGCGGGGGGCTGATGGCTACACCTTC.